The rows below give T cell receptor beta chains drawn from one sample of a study of blood T cell repertoires in COVID-19. The repertoire was sequenced with immunoSEQ multiplex PCR; TCRdb's copy has only in-frame clones and lacks some. This sample has a few hundred thousand clones, with roughly nine tenths found just once. Specimen: peripheral blood. The receptors stem from a man younger than 35 with active or convalescent COVID-19. CDR3s include the opening cysteine and the closing phenylalanine or tryptophan. The order of the fields is clone size, D gene, V gene, J gene, CDR3 protein, CDR3 DNA. The D gene is left open where the match is weak. The listing skips clone size in some rows; elsewhere it reads once, few, many or a size class.

clone_size: few
d_call: NA
v_call: TRBV19
j_call: TRBJ2-2
cdr3_aa: CASSMYGTNTGELFF
cdr3_nt: TGTGCCAGTAGTATGTACGGGACTAACACCGGGGAGCTGTTTTTT

clone_size: NA
d_call: NA
v_call: TRBV9
j_call: TRBJ2-1
cdr3_aa: CASSVAVGTQGEQFF
cdr3_nt: TGTGCCAGCAGCGTAGCAGTTGGGACACAGGGTGAGCAGTTCTTC

clone_size: few
d_call: NA
v_call: TRBV7-9
j_call: TRBJ1-3
cdr3_aa: CASSLNGGEGNTIYF
cdr3_nt: TGTGCCAGCAGCTTAAATGGGGGCGAAGGGAACACCATATATTTT

clone_size: NA
d_call: NA
v_call: TRBV19
j_call: TRBJ1-1
cdr3_aa: CASTSHEGHQETFF
cdr3_nt: TGTGCCAGTACCTCCCACGAGGGACATCAGGAAACTTTCTTT

clone_size: NA
d_call: NA
v_call: TRBV6-5
j_call: TRBJ2-3
cdr3_aa: CASSYSTGTDTQYF
cdr3_nt: TGTGCCAGCAGTTACTCGACTGGGACAGATACGCAGTATTTT

clone_size: NA
d_call: TRBD1
v_call: TRBV7-9
j_call: TRBJ2-7
cdr3_aa: CASSPGQGHFYEQYF
cdr3_nt: TGTGCCAGCAGCCCGGGACAGGGGCATTTCTACGAGCAGTACTTC

clone_size: NA
d_call: NA
v_call: TRBV6-4
j_call: TRBJ2-3
cdr3_aa: CASSENSYSTDTQYF
cdr3_nt: TGTGCCAGCAGTGAAAACAGTTATTCCACAGATACGCAGTATTTT

clone_size: NA
d_call: TRBD2
v_call: TRBV5-1
j_call: TRBJ2-3
cdr3_aa: CASSPRLAGAFTDTQYF
cdr3_nt: TGCGCCAGCAGCCCTAGACTAGCGGGGGCCTTCACAGATACGCAGTATTTT

clone_size: NA
d_call: NA
v_call: TRBV7-2
j_call: TRBJ2-3
cdr3_aa: CASSSHSSANMGQYF
cdr3_nt: TGTGCCAGCAGCTCCCATTCTAGCGCTAACATGGGACAGTATTTT

clone_size: NA
d_call: NA
v_call: TRBV6-5
j_call: TRBJ1-5
cdr3_aa: CASTTGINQPQHF
cdr3_nt: TGTGCCAGCACAACAGGGATTAATCAGCCCCAGCATTTT

clone_size: NA
d_call: TRBD2
v_call: TRBV7-9
j_call: TRBJ2-7
cdr3_aa: CATQLAGGYEQYF
cdr3_nt: TGTGCCACACAACTAGCGGGAGGTTACGAGCAGTACTTC

clone_size: NA
d_call: TRBD2
v_call: TRBV18
j_call: TRBJ2-7
cdr3_aa: CASSQGGGAVEQYF
cdr3_nt: TGTGCCAGCTCACAGGGCGGGGGGGCAGTCGAGCAGTACTTC

clone_size: NA
d_call: TRBD1
v_call: TRBV2
j_call: TRBJ2-7
cdr3_aa: CASSQDRGKLF
cdr3_nt: TGTGCCAGCAGCCAGGACAGGGGGAAACTCTTC

clone_size: NA
d_call: NA
v_call: TRBV3-1/TRBV3-2
j_call: TRBJ2-2
cdr3_aa: CASSPGGGNTGELFF
cdr3_nt: TGTGCCAGCAGCCCCGGGGGAGGGAACACCGGGGAGCTGTTTTTT

clone_size: NA
d_call: TRBD2
v_call: TRBV29-1
j_call: TRBJ2-7
cdr3_aa: CSVAHSVEGVGGEHEQYF
cdr3_nt: TGCAGCGTTGCCCACAGCGTCGAGGGGGTCGGGGGGGAGCACGAGCAGTACTTC

clone_size: NA
d_call: TRBD2
v_call: TRBV7-2
j_call: TRBJ2-7
cdr3_aa: CASSLERGSYEQYF
cdr3_nt: TGTGCCAGCAGCTTAGAGCGGGGCTCGTACGAGCAGTACTTC